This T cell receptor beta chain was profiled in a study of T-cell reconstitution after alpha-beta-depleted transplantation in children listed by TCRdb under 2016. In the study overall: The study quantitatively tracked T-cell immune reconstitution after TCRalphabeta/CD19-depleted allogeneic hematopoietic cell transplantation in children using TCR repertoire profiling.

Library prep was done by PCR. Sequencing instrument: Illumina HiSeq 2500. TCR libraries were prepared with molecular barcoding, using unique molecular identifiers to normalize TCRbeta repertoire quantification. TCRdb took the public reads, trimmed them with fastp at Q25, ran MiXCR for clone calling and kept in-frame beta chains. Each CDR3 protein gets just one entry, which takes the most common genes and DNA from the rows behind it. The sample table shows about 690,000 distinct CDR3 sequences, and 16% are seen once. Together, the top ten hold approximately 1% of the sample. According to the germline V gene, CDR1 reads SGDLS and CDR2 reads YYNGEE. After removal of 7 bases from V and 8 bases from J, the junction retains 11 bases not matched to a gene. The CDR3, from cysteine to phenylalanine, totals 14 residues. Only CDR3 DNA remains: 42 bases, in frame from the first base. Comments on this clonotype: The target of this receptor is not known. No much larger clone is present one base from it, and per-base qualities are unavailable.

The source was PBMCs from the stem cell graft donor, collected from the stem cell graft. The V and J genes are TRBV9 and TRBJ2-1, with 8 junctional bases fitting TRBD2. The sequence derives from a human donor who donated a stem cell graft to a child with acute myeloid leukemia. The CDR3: CASSLAGGVDEQFF. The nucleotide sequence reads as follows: TGTGCCAGCTCCCTCGCGGGGGGTGTGGATGAGCAGTTCTTC. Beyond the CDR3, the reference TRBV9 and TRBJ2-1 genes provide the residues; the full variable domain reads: DSGVTQTPKHLITATGQRVTLRCSPRSGDLSVYWYQQSLDQGLQFLIQYYNGEERAKGNILERFSAQQFPDLHSELNLSSLELGDSALYFCASSLAGGVDEQFFGPGTRLTVL.